This T cell receptor beta chain was captured in a study of T cell responses to AZD1222 COVID-19 vaccine. Comment on this clone: At one boundary the junction diverges from the germline segment, which might be a read error.

Sequenced by immunoSEQ multiplex PCR; TCRdb stores in-frame clones only, minus some. This sample has roughly 200,000 clones; approximately 89% occur once, and the top ten carry around 3.7%. This CDR3 spans 17 amino acids. Germline V gene sequence: CDR1 SNHLY, CDR2 FYNNEI. This clonotype was obtained from an adult who received the AZD1222 COVID-19 vaccine. The rearrangement joins TRBV2 to TRBJ2-1, with 14 nucleotides matching TRBD2. Sample: peripheral blood, taken 28 days after the second AZD1222 dose. CDR3 sequence reads: CASRGGAPTGTSGRWVF. CDR3 bases: TGTGCCAGCAGGGGGGGGGCCCCCACCGGGACTAGCGGGAGATGGGTCTTC.